This TCR beta chain was sequenced in a study of metastatic and nonmetastatic thyroid tumors. Turning to the study itself: Patients with malignant and benign thyroid disease provided blood and tumor or nodule tissue, whose repertoires were compared.

No patient had received any treatment before thyroid surgery. Points from the study as a whole: Reported TCR beta diversity, measured in blood and tumor, was significantly higher for malignant thyroid tumors than for benign nodules.

TCRdb re-processed the PCR reads through MiXCR. The sample lists about 15,000 clones, 24% occurring once. Trimming removed 7 bases from V and 5 bases from J; junction bases left unmatched: 2. The germline V gene has CDR1 MDHEN and CDR2 SYDVKM. This CDR3 region has 13 residues. Ten or more counts support this clone. What it recognizes is unknown. The V and J genes are TRBV28 and TRBJ1-6; 7 nucleotides match TRBD1. The receptor was isolated from a female donor with papillary thyroid cancer or a benign thyroid nodule (not recorded which). Some clones in this sample may be carry-over from other donors' samples. Sequencing was done on a sample of tumor tissue. For the CDR3, the DNA is TGTGCCAGCACAGGGGGAGATAATTCACCCCTCCACTTT. Protein sequence: CASTGGDNSPLHF.